This T cell receptor (beta chain) was profiled in a study of blood T cell repertoires in COVID-19. Study information: T cells, B-cell-depleted T cells, or PBMCs supplied cDNA or gDNA.

Per the authors' pipeline: Counts of nucleated cells, estimated from reference gene primer amplification, were obtained. The method was immunoSEQ multiplex PCR; TCRdb's version includes in-frame clones alone and lacks a portion of them. V and J calls and clone size come straight from that table; D and trimming were deduced from the DNA. The sample lists more than 85,000 clones, under 90% occurring once. This TCR was sampled from a woman between 50 and 59 years old with acute or convalescent COVID-19. The sample was peripheral blood.

The CDR3 region is CASSSKTLNEQFF. CDR3 nucleotides: TGCGCCAGCAGCTCAAAGACTTTAAATGAGCAGTTCTTC. The gene calls are TRBV5-1 and TRBJ2-1; no clear D gene. The CDR3 runs to 13 residues. V gave up 3 bases and J gave up 7 bases, with 11 bases separating them. Germline V gene sequence: CDR1 SGHRS, CDR2 YFSETQ.